This T cell receptor beta chain was sequenced for a study of blood T cell repertoires in COVID-19 (dated by TCRdb to 2020 to 2021). Regarding the complete study: The collaborator samples originated in the United States, Italy and Spain and spanned the acute and convalescent phases of COVID-19. The prospective study material was composed of cDNA or gDNA derived from T cells, B-cell-depleted T cells, or PBMCs. The dataset comprised deeply sampled blood TCRbeta repertoires from subjects exposed to, actively infected with, or recovered from COVID-19. A freely available public database, intended as a resource for researchers studying the immune response to SARS-CoV-2, is where the repertoires were released. The samples were drawn from the first 160 participants of the ongoing ImmuneRACE study and from 1,254 subjects provided by 6 global collaborators. Nearly every sample came with metadata listing a de-identified subject ID, COVID-19 status, age in years and sex. Where HLA class I and class II types were available, the types were taken from metadata supplied by the sample provider, not from assay-based typing. Points the paper makes about the study in general: Clinical and demographic metadata were provided uncurated, with the amount varying by source and participant.

Turning to this clone: It lacks a known antigen. No much larger clone exists at a distance of one base, and base qualities are not known.

TCRbeta CDR3 regions were amplified from genomic DNA using the immunoSEQ Assay, a bias-controlled multiplex PCR. The original pipeline was this. The number of nucleated cells in each sample was estimated from the amplification of reference gene primers within the assay. To quantify the absolute abundance of each unique TCRbeta CDR3 rearrangement, sequence reads were collapsed and filtered. Productive Simpson clonality was computed per sample as the square root of Simpson's diversity index over productive rearrangements. Sourced from immuneACCESS, this table was stored by TCRdb with only in-frame sequences that have V and J called. A share of the clones is absent; for the studies checked, an unresolved V gene accounts for under half, and the remainder has no known explanation. D and trimming come from the DNA, and the V and J calls and clone size come from that table. This sample comprises fewer than 250,000 clones, about 87% of them detected only once. In total, the top ten clones hold over 2.5% of the sample.

The collaborating institutions used their own protocols to collect whole blood in K2EDTA tubes. For TCRbeta analysis, collaborators shipped samples as frozen whole blood, isolated PBMCs, or DNA extracted from either of those sample types. CDR1 is given as SEHNR and CDR2 as FQNEAQ, both from the germline V gene (reference sequence). The junction shows trimming of 5 bases on V and 8 bases on J, plus 18 bases between the germline ends. Measured from the cysteine to the phenylalanine, the CDR3 is 14 residues long. The sequence is cut down to CDR3 DNA, 42 bases in frame from base 1. The clonotype was recovered from a man aged 55 to 69 with acute or convalescent COVID-19. The sequenced material came from peripheral blood. The rearranged chain carries TRBV7-9 and TRBJ1-2; the best D guess is TRBD1, with 5 bases matching. The DNA sequence reads TGTGCCAGCAGCCCTAGGGGTCAGGGAGGCGGCTACACCTTC. It codes for CASSPRGQGGGYTF.